A single sample is the source of the 6 T cell receptor beta chains below, sequenced in a study of spatial heterogeneity in lung cancer. Each CDR3 protein gets one entry after TCRdb re-called the 5' RACE reads with MiXCR. Counted here are almost 3,000 distinct CDR3 sequences, roughly 10% occurring once; the ten biggest clones make up 5% to 8%. Findings and limits, study-wide: How many expanded intratumoral alpha and beta TCRs were present tracked the tumor mutation count, which was a count of nonsynonymous mutations.

Their target antigens are unknown. As for time point: sample taken at primary tumor resection. This specimen consisted of lung tumor tissue, obtained at surgery. Source of these receptors: a female donor with early-stage non-small cell lung cancer.

By proportion, this clonotype is medium-sized. The chain is built from TRBV12-3 or TRBV12-4 and TRBJ2-7; the D gene is possibly TRBD2 (6 bases). V was cut by 3 bases and J by 9 bases, with 9 bases left in between. There are 11 residues in the CDR3. CDR3 protein: CASSFRGWQYF. The DNA for the CDR3 is TGTGCCAGCAGTTTCCGGGGGTGGCAGTACTTC.

This clonotype qualifies as medium-sized (0.01 to 0.1%). The chain couples TRBV11-1 to TRBJ1-6; D uncertain. Germline-derived CDR1 and CDR2 are SGHAT and FQDESV (reference sequence). This CDR3 comprises 14 residues. The ends were cut back, 5 bases at V and 9 bases at J, with 14 bases in the middle. The CDR3 region has the DNA TGTGCCAGCAGCCCACGCAATTCAGTTTCACCCCTCCACTTT. This translates into CASSPRNSVSPLHF.

This clonotype is medium-sized in the sample. CDR3: CSATKARGGSQETQYF. CDR3 DNA sequence: TGCAGTGCTACCAAAGCGAGAGGGGGTAGCCAAGAGACCCAGTACTTC. The chain employs TRBV20-1 and TRBJ2-5, with D possibly being TRBD1 (6 bases). Germline CDR1 is DFQATT and CDR2 is SNEGSKA (reference sequence). V was cut by 4 bases and J by 1 base, with 19 bases left in between. CDR3 length: 16 residues.

By its share, this clonotype is medium-sized. The rearrangement links TRBV27 to TRBJ1-2; D is possibly TRBD1 (5 bases). Trimming shortened V by 5 bases and J by 2 bases, and 9 bases separated the two germline ends. Germline V lookup: CDR1 MNHEY, CDR2 SMNVEV (reference sequence). CDR3 size: 13 residues. This CDR3 reads CASSTRQNYGYTF. CDR3 DNA sequence: TGTGCCAGCAGTACCCGACAGAACTATGGCTACACCTTC.

The genes are TRBV10-2 and TRBJ2-1; TRBD2 matches at 12 bases. Germline V gene data show CDR1 as WSHSY and CDR2 as SAAADI. The V gene end was trimmed by 1 base and the J gene end by 9 bases; junction bases not matched to a gene: 1. CDR3 length: 14 residues. The CDR3 nucleotides read TGCGCCAGCAGTGAGTTGACTAGCGGGAGTGAGCAGTTCTTC. Residues: CASSELTSGSEQFF.

By share of the sample, this clonotype is medium-sized. The chain is built from TRBV30 and TRBJ1-1; 8 positions agree with TRBD1. The CDR3 is made up of 12 amino acids. Germline values: CDR1 GTSNPN, CDR2 SVGIG (reference sequence). V lost 8 bases to trimming and J lost 5 bases; unmatched junction nucleotides: 7. The CDR3, as DNA: TGTGCCAGCCAGACAGGGGAAACTGAAGCTTTCTTT. Its protein product is CASQTGETEAFF.